This T cell receptor beta chain was recorded in a study of cytomegalovirus exposure and HLA in healthy donors. Study-level results: A likely sequencing artifact accounted for one observed cluster of highly shared sequence variants.

Primers for the PCR totalled 60 Vbeta and 13 Jbeta. Assay used: immunoSEQ multiplex PCR; TCRdb lists only in-frame clones, some missing. The data hold roughly 130,000 clones, with roughly 80% observed a single time. As concerns this clone: Its target is not known.

The ends were cut back, 2 bases at V and 0 bases at J, with 17 bases in the middle. CDR3 length equals 17 residues. The germline CDR1 and CDR2 sequences are MNHEY and SMNVEV (reference sequence). The receptor was isolated from a woman in her thirties or forties in good health and CMV-seropositive. The chain has TRBV27 and TRBJ2-7; unclear D gene. Sequencing was done on a sample of PBMCs. The CDR3 region is CASSLKVLPASSYEQYF. CDR3 DNA sequence: TGTGCCAGCAGTTTAAAGGTCCTCCCCGCTAGCTCCTACGAGCAGTACTTC.